These T cell receptor beta chains were read from a single sample in a study of T cells in Graves' hyperthyroidism and ophthalmopathy. MiXCR was run by TCRdb on the multiplex PCR reads, yielding one entry per CDR3 protein. The data hold over 300,000 distinct CDR3 sequences, with approximately 15% observed a single time. Sequencing input: blood. These TCRs come from a woman between 35 and 50 years old with Graves' ophthalmopathy. CDR3s include the opening cysteine and the closing phenylalanine or tryptophan. Each record gives: clone size, V gene, D gene, J gene, CDR3 DNA, CDR3 protein. D genes are given only for firm matches. The size entry is marked missing in some rows and otherwise reads once, few, many or a size class.

clone size: .; V gene: TRBV10-3; D gene: .; J gene: TRBJ2-1; CDR3 DNA: TGTGCCATCAGTGGTGGCATCCAGGGGACATACAATGGGCAGTTCTTC; CDR3 protein: CAISGGIQGTYNGQFF
clone size: .; V gene: TRBV19; D gene: TRBD1; J gene: TRBJ1-2; CDR3 DNA: TGTGTCAGTACCCCGACAGGGGATCCTGGTTATGGCTACACCTTC; CDR3 protein: CVSTPTGDPGYGYTF
clone size: .; V gene: TRBV11-2; D gene: .; J gene: TRBJ2-3; CDR3 DNA: TGTGCCAGCAGCTTGGACGGACGCAGCTTTTTT; CDR3 protein: CASSLDGRSFF
clone size: .; V gene: TRBV5-1; D gene: TRBD1; J gene: TRBJ2-2; CDR3 DNA: TGCGCCAGCGCCGGACAGGGACTCAACACCGGGGAGCTGTTTTTT; CDR3 protein: CASAGQGLNTGELFF
clone size: many; V gene: TRBV6-1; D gene: .; J gene: TRBJ2-7; CDR3 DNA: TGTGCCAGCAGGAACCCGCGAGGCTACGAGCAGTACTTC; CDR3 protein: CASRNPRGYEQYF
clone size: .; V gene: TRBV11-2; D gene: TRBD1; J gene: TRBJ2-1; CDR3 DNA: TGTGCCAGCAGCTTACAAGGGACAGGGGGCTACAATGAGCAGTTCTTC; CDR3 protein: CASSLQGTGGYNEQFF
clone size: many; V gene: TRBV7-2; D gene: .; J gene: TRBJ1-2; CDR3 DNA: TGTGCCAGCAGCTTAGTTTTCGGGACGAGGGATGGCTACACCTTC; CDR3 protein: CASSLVFGTRDGYTF
clone size: many; V gene: TRBV27; D gene: .; J gene: TRBJ2-2; CDR3 DNA: TGTGCCAGCAGTCCCACGGGACAAAACACCGGGGAGCTGTTTTTT; CDR3 protein: CASSPTGQNTGELFF
clone size: .; V gene: TRBV24-1; D gene: .; J gene: TRBJ2-1; CDR3 DNA: TGTGCCACCAGTTCGTCCGGTCAGCGGAGCTCCTACAATGAGCAGTTCTTC; CDR3 protein: CATSSSGQRSSYNEQFF
clone size: many; V gene: TRBV20-1; D gene: .; J gene: TRBJ2-1; CDR3 DNA: TGCAGTGCTAAGGGACATAGCTCCTACAATGAGCAGTTCTTC; CDR3 protein: CSAKGHSSYNEQFF
clone size: many; V gene: TRBV7-8; D gene: TRBD1; J gene: TRBJ2-2; CDR3 DNA: TGTGCCAGCAGCTTGGGAGGACAGGGGTCGGGGGAGCTGTTTTTT; CDR3 protein: CASSLGGQGSGELFF
clone size: many; V gene: TRBV5-1; D gene: .; J gene: TRBJ2-1; CDR3 DNA: TGCGCCAGCAGCCTAACCAGGGGCCATGAGCAGTTCTTC; CDR3 protein: CASSLTRGHEQFF
clone size: .; V gene: TRBV3-1; D gene: .; J gene: TRBJ2-2; CDR3 DNA: TGTGCCAGCAGCCAAAGTTCAGGGACCGGGGAGCTGTTTTTT; CDR3 protein: CASSQSSGTGELFF
clone size: many; V gene: TRBV6-1; D gene: .; J gene: TRBJ2-3; CDR3 DNA: TGTGCCAGCAGTTCAGGGACCTACACAGATACGCAGTATTTT; CDR3 protein: CASSSGTYTDTQYF
clone size: .; V gene: TRBV27; D gene: .; J gene: TRBJ2-5; CDR3 DNA: TGTGCCAGCAGACTACACCCGTACCAAGAGACCCAGTACTTC; CDR3 protein: CASRLHPYQETQYF
clone size: many; V gene: TRBV6-1; D gene: .; J gene: TRBJ1-5; CDR3 DNA: TGTGCCAGCAGTGCGTGGGGGGCGGGGGGTCAGCCCCAGCATTTT; CDR3 protein: CASSAWGAGGQPQHF